This paragraph reports one T cell receptor (beta chain). The antigen remains undetermined. This CDR3 contains 13 residues. Trimming at V came to 10 bases and at J to 1 base, leaving 5 bases not matched to a gene. In germline, CDR1 is ENHRY, CDR2 SYGVKD. This sample was included in a study of T cell repertoires in aging, cancer and after chemotherapy. Study-wide background: Around 10 million TCR reads were in the whole dataset. Study-wide findings and caveats: In cancer patients, declining TCR diversity with age involved lost richness and lost evenness. Age-matched healthy donors had significantly more diverse, less clonal blood TCR repertoires than untreated cancer patients.

The template was genomic DNA from peripheral blood, not RNA. Rearranged V-D-J TRB sequences were amplified with a mixed TRB-A/B primer pool. One entry per CDR3 protein results from TCRdb running MiXCR on the multiplex PCR reads. Of around 9,000 distinct CDR3 sequences listed, roughly 32% are singletons. The chain joins TRBV10-3 to TRBJ2-5; 8 nucleotides match TRBD2. The material sequenced was blood. The clonotype originates from a human donor in good health. CDR3 protein: CATGRGVQETQYF. The CDR3 DNA is TGTGCCACCGGGAGGGGGGTCCAAGAGACCCAGTACTTC.